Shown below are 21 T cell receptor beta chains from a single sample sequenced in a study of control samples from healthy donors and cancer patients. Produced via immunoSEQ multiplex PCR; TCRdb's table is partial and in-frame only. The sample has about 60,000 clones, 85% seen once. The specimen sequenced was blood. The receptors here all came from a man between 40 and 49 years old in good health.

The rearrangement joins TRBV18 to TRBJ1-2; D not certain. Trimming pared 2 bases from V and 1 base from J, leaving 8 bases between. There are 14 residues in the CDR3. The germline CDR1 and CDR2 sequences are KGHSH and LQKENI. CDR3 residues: CASSPSPLNYGYTF. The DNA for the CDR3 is TGTGCCAGCTCACCAAGTCCCCTTAACTATGGCTACACCTTC.

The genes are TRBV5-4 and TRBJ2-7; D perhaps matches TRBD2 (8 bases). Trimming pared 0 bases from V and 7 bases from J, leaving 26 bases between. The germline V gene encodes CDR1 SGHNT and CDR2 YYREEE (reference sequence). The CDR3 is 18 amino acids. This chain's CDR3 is CASSLGQGWASGPREQYF. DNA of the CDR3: TGTGCCAGCAGCTTGGGACAGGGATGGGCTAGCGGGCCTAGGGAGCAGTACTTC.

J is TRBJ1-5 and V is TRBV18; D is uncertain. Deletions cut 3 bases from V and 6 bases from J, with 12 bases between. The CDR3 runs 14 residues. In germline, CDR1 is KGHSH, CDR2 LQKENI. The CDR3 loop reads CASSPFRDVQPQHF. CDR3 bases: TGTGCCAGCTCACCCTTCAGAGATGTTCAGCCCCAGCATTTT. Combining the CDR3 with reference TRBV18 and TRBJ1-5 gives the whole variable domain NAGVMQNPRHLVRRRGQEARLRCSPMKGHSHVYWYRQLPEEGLKFMVYLQKENIIDESGMPKERFSAEFPKEGPSILRIQQVVRGDSAAYFCASSPFRDVQPQHFGDGTRLSIL.

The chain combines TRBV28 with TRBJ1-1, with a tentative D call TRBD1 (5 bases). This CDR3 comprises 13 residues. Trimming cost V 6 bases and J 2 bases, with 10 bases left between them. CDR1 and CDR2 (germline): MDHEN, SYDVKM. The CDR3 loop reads CASRETDNTEAFF. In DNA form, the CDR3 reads TGTGCCAGCAGGGAGACAGATAACACTGAAGCTTTCTTT. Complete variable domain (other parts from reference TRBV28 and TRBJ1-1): DVKVTQSSRYLVKRTGEKVFLECVQDMDHENMFWYRQDPGLGLRLIYFSYDVKMKEKGDIPEGYSVSREKKERFSLILESASTNQTSMYLCASRETDNTEAFFGQGTRLTVV.

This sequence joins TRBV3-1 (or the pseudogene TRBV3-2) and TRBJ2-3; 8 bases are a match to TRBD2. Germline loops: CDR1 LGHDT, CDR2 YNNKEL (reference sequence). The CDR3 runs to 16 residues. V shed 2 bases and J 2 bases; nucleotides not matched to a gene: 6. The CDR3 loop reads CASSQKRETSTDTQYF. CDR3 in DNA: TGTGCCAGCAGCCAAAAGCGGGAGACATCCACAGATACGCAGTATTTT.

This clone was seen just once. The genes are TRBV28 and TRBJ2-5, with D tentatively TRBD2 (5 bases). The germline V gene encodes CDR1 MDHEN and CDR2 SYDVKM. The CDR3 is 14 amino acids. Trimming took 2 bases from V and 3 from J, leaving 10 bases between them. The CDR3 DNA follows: TGTGCCAGCAGTTTACCCGACGGGAAAGAGACCCAGTACTTC. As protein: CASSLPDGKETQYF.

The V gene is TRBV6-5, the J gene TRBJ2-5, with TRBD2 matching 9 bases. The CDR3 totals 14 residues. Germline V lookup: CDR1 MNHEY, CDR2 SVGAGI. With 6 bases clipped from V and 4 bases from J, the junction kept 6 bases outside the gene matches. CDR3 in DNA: TGTGCCAGCAGGAAAGCGGGGGGAGGAGAGACCCAGTACTTC. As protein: CASRKAGGGETQYF.

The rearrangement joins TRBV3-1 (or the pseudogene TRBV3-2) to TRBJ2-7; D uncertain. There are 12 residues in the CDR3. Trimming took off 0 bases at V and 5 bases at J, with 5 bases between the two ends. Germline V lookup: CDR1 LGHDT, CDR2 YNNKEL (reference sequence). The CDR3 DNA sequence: TGTGCCAGCAGCCAAGATAGTAACGAGCAGTACTTC. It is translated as CASSQDSNEQYF.

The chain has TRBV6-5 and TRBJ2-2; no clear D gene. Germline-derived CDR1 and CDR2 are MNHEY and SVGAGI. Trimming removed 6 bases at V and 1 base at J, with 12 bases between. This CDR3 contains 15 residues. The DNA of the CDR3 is TGTGCCAGCAGACCGATCAGTGAGAACACCGGGGAGCTGTTTTTT. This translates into CASRPISENTGELFF.

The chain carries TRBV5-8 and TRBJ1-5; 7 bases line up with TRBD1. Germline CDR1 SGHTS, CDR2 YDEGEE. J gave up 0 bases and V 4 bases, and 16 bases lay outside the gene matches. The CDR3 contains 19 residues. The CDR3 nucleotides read TGTGCCAGCAGCAACCGAGGACAGGCGTCCAACCCTAGCAATCAGCCCCAGCATTTT. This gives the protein CASSNRGQASNPSNQPQHF.

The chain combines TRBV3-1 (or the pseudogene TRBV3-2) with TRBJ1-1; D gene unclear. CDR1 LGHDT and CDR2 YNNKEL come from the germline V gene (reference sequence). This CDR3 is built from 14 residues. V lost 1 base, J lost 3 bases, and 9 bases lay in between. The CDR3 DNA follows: TGTGCCAGCAGCCAAGCGGGCAGATACACTGAAGCTTTCTTT. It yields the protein CASSQAGRYTEAFF.

This chain's CDR3 is CASSARDGYNEKLFF. CDR3 nucleotide sequence: TGTGCCAGCAGCGCCCGGGACGGATATAATGAAAAACTGTTTTTT. This sequence joins TRBV7-6 and TRBJ1-4; D may be TRBD1 (5 bases). V was trimmed by 5 bases and J by 4 bases, leaving 14 bases between them. Germline CDR1 and CDR2: SGHVS and FNYEAQ. The CDR3 spans 15 residues. The full variable domain, completed using reference TRBV7-6 and TRBJ1-4, is GAGVSQSPRYKVTKRGQDVALRCDPISGHVSLYWYRQALGQGPEFLTYFNYEAQQDKSGLPNDRFSAERPEGSISTLTIQRTEQRDSAMYRCASSARDGYNEKLFFGSGTQLSVL.

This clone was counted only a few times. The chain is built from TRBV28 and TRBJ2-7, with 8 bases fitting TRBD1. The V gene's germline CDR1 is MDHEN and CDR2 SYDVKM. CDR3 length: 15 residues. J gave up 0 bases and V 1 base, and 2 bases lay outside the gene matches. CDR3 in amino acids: CASSLYGTGSYEQYF. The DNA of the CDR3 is TGTGCCAGCAGTTTATACGGGACAGGCTCCTACGAGCAGTACTTC.

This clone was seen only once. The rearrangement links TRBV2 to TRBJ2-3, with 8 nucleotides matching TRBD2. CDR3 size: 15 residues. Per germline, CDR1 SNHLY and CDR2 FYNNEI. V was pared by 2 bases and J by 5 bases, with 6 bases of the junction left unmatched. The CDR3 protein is CASSETGGPRDTQYF. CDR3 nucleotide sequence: TGTGCCAGCAGTGAAACGGGGGGGCCGAGAGATACGCAGTATTTT. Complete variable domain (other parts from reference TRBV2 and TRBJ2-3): EPEVTQTPSHQVTQMGQEVILRCVPISNHLYFYWYRQILGQKVEFLVSFYNNEISEKSEIFDDQFSVERPDGSNFTLKIRSTKLEDSAMYFCASSETGGPRDTQYFGPGTRLTVL.

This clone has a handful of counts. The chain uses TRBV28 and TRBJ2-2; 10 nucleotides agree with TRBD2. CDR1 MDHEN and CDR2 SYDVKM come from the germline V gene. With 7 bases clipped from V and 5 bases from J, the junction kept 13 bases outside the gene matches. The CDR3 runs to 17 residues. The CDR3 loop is CASTPLPGLAFTGELFF. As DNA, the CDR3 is TGTGCCAGCACGCCGCTGCCGGGACTAGCGTTTACCGGGGAGCTGTTTTTT. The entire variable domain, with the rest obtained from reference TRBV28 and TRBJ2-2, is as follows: DVKVTQSSRYLVKRTGEKVFLECVQDMDHENMFWYRQDPGLGLRLIYFSYDVKMKEKGDIPEGYSVSREKKERFSLILESASTNQTSMYLCASTPLPGLAFTGELFFGEGSRLTVL.

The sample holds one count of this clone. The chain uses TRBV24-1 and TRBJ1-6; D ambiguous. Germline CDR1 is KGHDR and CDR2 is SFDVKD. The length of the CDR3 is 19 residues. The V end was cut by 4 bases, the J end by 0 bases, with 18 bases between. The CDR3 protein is CATSDVMEASSSYNSPLHF. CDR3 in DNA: TGTGCCACCAGTGACGTCATGGAGGCATCGAGCTCCTATAATTCACCCCTCCACTTT.

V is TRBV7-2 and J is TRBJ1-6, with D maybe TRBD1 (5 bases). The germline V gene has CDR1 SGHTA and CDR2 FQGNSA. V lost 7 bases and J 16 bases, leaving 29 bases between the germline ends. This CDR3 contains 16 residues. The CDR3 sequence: CASTQGRLGTTLYLHF. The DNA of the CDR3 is TGTGCCAGCACCCAGGGTAGGCTCGGGACTACCTTGTATCTCCACTTT.

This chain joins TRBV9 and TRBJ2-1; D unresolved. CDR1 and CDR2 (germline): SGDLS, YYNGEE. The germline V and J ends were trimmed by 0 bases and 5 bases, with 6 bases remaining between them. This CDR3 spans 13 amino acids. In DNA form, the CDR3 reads TGTGCCAGCAGCGTAGCACAGAACAATGAGCAGTTCTTC. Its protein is CASSVAQNNEQFF.

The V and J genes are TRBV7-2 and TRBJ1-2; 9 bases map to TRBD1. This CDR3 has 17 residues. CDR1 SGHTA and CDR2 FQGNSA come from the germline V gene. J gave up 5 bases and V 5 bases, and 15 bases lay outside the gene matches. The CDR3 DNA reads TGTGCCAGCAGCCCACGGACAGGGGCAAGAGACTTATATGGCTACACCTTC. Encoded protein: CASSPRTGARDLYGYTF.

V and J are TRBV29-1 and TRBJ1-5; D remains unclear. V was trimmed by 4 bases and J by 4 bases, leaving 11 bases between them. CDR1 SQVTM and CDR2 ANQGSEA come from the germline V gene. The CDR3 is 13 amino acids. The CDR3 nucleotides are TGCAGCGTTGCCATGGCGGGGAATCAGCCCCAGCATTTT. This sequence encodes CSVAMAGNQPQHF.

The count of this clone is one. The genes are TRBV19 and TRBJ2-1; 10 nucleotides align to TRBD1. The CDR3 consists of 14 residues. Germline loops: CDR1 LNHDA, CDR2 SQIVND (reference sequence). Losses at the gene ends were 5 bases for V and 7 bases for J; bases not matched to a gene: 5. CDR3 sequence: CASSRQGASNEQFF. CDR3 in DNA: TGTGCCAGTAGTCGACAGGGGGCCTCTAATGAGCAGTTCTTC.